The 14 T cell receptor beta chains presented below share a single source sample, sequenced in a study of blood T cell repertoires in COVID-19. TCRdb's copy holds only in-frame clones and misses some; the assay was immunoSEQ multiplex PCR. The data show some 500,000 clones, with roughly nine tenths seen just once and 7.8% held by the top ten. Sequenced sample: peripheral blood. These receptors were collected from a woman aged 45-60 years with COVID-19, enrolled during active disease.

This clone was detected a few times. The CDR3 DNA follows: TGTGCCAGCAGCCATGAGCGGACGAGCTCCTACAATGAGCAGTTCTTC. Its translation is CASSHERTSSYNEQFF. The V and J genes are TRBV5-4 and TRBJ2-1; a weak D match, TRBD2 (5 bases). The germline V and J ends were trimmed by 4 bases and 0 bases, with 14 bases remaining between them. The germline CDR1 and CDR2 sequences are SGHNT and YYREEE (reference sequence). CDR3 length equals 16 residues.

The rearrangement links TRBV5-1 to TRBJ2-1; 12 bases are shared with TRBD1. Per the germline V gene, CDR1 is SGHRS and CDR2 is YFSETQ. This CDR3 spans 19 amino acids. Trimming at V came to 2 bases and at J to 3 bases, leaving 12 bases not matched to a gene. The CDR3 nucleotides are TGCGCCAGCAGCTTCCCCGGGACAGGGGGCCCCACCTTCTACAATGAGCAGTTCTTC. This sequence encodes CASSFPGTGGPTFYNEQFF. Full variable domain (outside the CDR3, taken from reference TRBV5-1 and TRBJ2-1): KAGVTQTPRYLIKTRGQQVTLSCSPISGHRSVSWYQQTPGQGLQFLFEYFSETQRNKGNFPGRFSGRQFSNSRSEMNVSTLELGDSALYLCASSFPGTGGPTFYNEQFFGPGTRLTVL.

CDR3 residues: CASSHPTGQIIEQYF. CDR3 nucleotides: TGTGCCAGCAGTCACCCGACAGGGCAGATTATTGAGCAGTACTTC. The rearrangement links TRBV7-9 to TRBJ2-7; TRBD1 agrees at 7 bases. The CDR3 covers 15 residues. Germline V gene lookup returns CDR1 SEHNR and CDR2 FQNEAQ (reference sequence). The trim removed 6 bases at V and 7 bases at J, leaving 15 bases unmatched. Full variable domain (outside the CDR3, taken from reference TRBV7-9 and TRBJ2-7): DTGVSQNPRHKITKRGQNVTFRCDPISEHNRLYWYRQTLGQGPEFLTYFQNEAQLEKSRLLSDRFSAERPKGSFSTLEIQRTEQGDSAMYLCASSHPTGQIIEQYFGPGTRLTVT.

CDR3 residues: CASSSLQGAIDNSPLHF. The CDR3 nucleotides read TGTGCCAGCAGTTCCCTACAGGGGGCGATCGATAATTCACCCCTCCACTTT. The chain joins TRBV27 to TRBJ1-6, with 9 bases lining up with TRBD1. The trim removed 4 bases at V and 5 bases at J, leaving 9 bases unmatched. The CDR3 is 17 amino acids. Germline V gene sequence: CDR1 MNHEY, CDR2 SMNVEV (reference sequence).

This rearrangement joins TRBV5-1 to TRBJ2-5; the match to TRBD2 covers 10 bases. Germline V gene lookup returns CDR1 SGHRS and CDR2 YFSETQ. The trim removed 2 bases at V and 4 bases at J, leaving 8 bases unmatched. There are 16 residues in the CDR3. The CDR3 here is CASSFSSGGLVETQYF. The CDR3 nucleotides are TGCGCCAGCAGCTTCTCTAGCGGGGGTCTGGTAGAGACCCAGTACTTC.

This clone was seen once. The V gene is TRBV7-6, the J gene TRBJ2-2; 9 bases align to TRBD2. In germline, CDR1 is SGHVS, CDR2 FNYEAQ. The CDR3 loop spans 15 amino acids. V was clipped by 6 bases and J by 1 base; unmatched bases: 3. The CDR3 is CASRWTSENTGELFF. In DNA, the CDR3 is TGTGCCAGCAGGTGGACTAGCGAGAACACCGGGGAGCTGTTTTTT.

A few counts support this clone. The chain combines TRBV28 with TRBJ2-7; a weak D match, TRBD2 (6 bases). CDR1 MDHEN and CDR2 SYDVKM come from the germline V gene. V shed 6 bases and J shed 2 bases, with 14 bases lying between them. This CDR3 is 14 amino acids long. CDR3 in amino acids: CASSSARGTYEQYF. The CDR3 coding sequence is TGTGCCAGCAGCAGCGCTCGGGGGACCTACGAGCAGTACTTC. Drawing the rest from reference TRBV28 and TRBJ2-7, the complete variable domain is DVKVTQSSRYLVKRTGEKVFLECVQDMDHENMFWYRQDPGLGLRLIYFSYDVKMKEKGDIPEGYSVSREKKERFSLILESASTNQTSMYLCASSSARGTYEQYFGPGTRLTVT.

Of note for this clone: Other DNA sequences of this sample code for an identical CDR3. The V gene is TRBV27, the J gene TRBJ2-3, with D unclear. Germline CDR1 is MNHEY and CDR2 is SMNVEV (reference sequence). The CDR3 is 12 residues long. Trimming stripped 6 bases from V and 2 bases from J, with 6 bases between. CDR3 DNA: TGTGCCAGCAGCGACAACACAGATACGCAGTATTTT. Its protein is CASSDNTDTQYF.

This clone was picked up one time. V and J are TRBV9 and TRBJ2-5; tentatively, D is TRBD1 (5 bases). The CDR3 sequence is 15 residues long. Germline-derived CDR1 and CDR2 are SGDLS and YYNGEE. Trimming removed 3 bases from V and 5 bases from J, with 17 bases in between. CDR3 DNA: TGTGCCAGCAGCGAGCAGGGTGTGGTAGGGGAGACCCAGTACTTC. Translated: CASSEQGVVGETQYF.

The chain couples TRBV19 to TRBJ1-2, with 7 bases fitting TRBD1. V lost 5 bases and J lost 0; bases outside the gene matches: 3. The CDR3 spans 14 residues. The germline V gene encodes CDR1 LNHDA and CDR2 SQIVND (reference sequence). The CDR3 here is CASSPGQTNYGYTF. The CDR3 DNA reads TGTGCCAGTAGTCCGGGACAGACTAACTATGGCTACACCTTC.

The table lists this clone with a count of one. This chain connects TRBV7-9 to TRBJ2-3, with 8 positions matching TRBD2. The CDR3 has 17 residues. Germline V gene lookup returns CDR1 SEHNR and CDR2 FQNEAQ (reference sequence). J was trimmed by 1 base and V by 5 bases; bases with no gene match: 11. CDR3 region: CASSRSVAGLGTDTQYF. In nucleotides, the CDR3 is TGTGCCAGCAGCCGCTCCGTAGCGGGGCTCGGCACAGATACGCAGTATTTT.

This sequence joins TRBV5-1 and TRBJ1-2; D remains ambiguous. The germline V and J ends were trimmed by 4 bases and 4 bases, with 11 bases remaining between them. Germline V gives CDR1 SGHRS, CDR2 YFSETQ. CDR3 length: 13 residues. CDR3 sequence (DNA): TGCGCCAGCAGCGCAGGCGCCGGCTATGGCTACACCTTC. Its translation is CASSAGAGYGYTF.

The sample holds a few counts of this clone. The chain couples TRBV6-5 to TRBJ1-1; the match to TRBD1 covers 12 bases. Germline lookup yields CDR1 MNHEY and CDR2 SVGAGI. The CDR3 totals 14 residues. The J segment lost 10 bases and the V segment lost 7 bases, leaving 10 bases of the junction unmatched. CDR3 DNA sequence: TGTGCCAGCAACATTCCCGGGACAGGGGGCCGAGCTTTCTTT. As protein: CASNIPGTGGRAFF.

V and J are TRBV6-5 and TRBJ2-2, with D maybe TRBD1 (5 bases). CDR3 size: 12 residues. V lost 11 bases and J lost 7, with 14 bases in between. CDR1 is MNHEY, CDR2 SVGAGI, per germline. CDR3 residues: CAGRWGSGELFF. CDR3 coding DNA: TGTGCCGGACGTTGGGGCAGCGGGGAGCTGTTTTTT.